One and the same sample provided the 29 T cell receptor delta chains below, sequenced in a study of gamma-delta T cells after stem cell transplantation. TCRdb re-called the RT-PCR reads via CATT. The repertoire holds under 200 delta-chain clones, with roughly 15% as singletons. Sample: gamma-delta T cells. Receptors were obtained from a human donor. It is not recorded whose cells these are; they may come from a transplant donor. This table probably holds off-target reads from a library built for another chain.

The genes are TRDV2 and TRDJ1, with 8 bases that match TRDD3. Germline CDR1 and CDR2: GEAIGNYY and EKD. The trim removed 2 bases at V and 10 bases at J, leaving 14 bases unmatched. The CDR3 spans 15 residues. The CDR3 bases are TGTGCCTGTGACAAACTACTGGGGGTCCCTGAGGGACTCATCTTT. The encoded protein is CACDKLLGVPEGLIF.

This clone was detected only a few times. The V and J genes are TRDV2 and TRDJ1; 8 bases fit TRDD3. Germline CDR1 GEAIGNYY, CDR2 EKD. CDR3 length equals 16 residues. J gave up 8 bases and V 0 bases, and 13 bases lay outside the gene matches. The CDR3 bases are TGTGCCTGTGACACCGTGGGGGATTGGGAAAATGACAAACTCATCTTT. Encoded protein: CACDTVGDWENDKLIF.

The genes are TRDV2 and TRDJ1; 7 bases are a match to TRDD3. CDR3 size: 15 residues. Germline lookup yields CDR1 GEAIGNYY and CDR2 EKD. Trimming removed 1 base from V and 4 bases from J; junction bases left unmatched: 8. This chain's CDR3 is CACDTVGGDYDKLIF. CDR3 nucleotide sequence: TGTGCCTGTGACACGGTCGGGGGGGATTACGATAAACTCATCTTT.

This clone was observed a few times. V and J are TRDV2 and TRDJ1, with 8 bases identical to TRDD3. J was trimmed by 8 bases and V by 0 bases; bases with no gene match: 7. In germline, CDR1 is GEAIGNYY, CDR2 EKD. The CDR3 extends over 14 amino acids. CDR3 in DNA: TGTGCCTGTGACACCCTGGGGGAACGAGGAAAACTCATCTTT. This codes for CACDTLGERGKLIF.

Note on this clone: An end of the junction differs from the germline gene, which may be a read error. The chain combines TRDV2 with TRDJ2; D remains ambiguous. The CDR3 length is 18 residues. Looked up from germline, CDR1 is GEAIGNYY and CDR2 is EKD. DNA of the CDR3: TGTGCCTGTGACCTCGTCGGGGTTGAGGCTACCAACAGAGCACAACTATTCTTT. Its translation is CACDLVGVEATNRAQLFF.

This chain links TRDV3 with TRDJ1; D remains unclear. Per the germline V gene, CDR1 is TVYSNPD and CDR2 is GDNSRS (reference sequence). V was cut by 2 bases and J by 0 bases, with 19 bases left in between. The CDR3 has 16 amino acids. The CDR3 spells CAFLGKCAQYTDKLIF. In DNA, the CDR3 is TGTGCCTTTTTGGGCAAGTGTGCTCAGTACACCGATAAACTCATCTTT.

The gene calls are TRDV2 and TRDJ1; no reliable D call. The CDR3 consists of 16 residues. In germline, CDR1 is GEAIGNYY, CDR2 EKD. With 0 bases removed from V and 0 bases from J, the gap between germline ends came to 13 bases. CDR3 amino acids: CACDTVTLRHTDKLIF. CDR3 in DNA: TGTGCCTGTGACACCGTTACCTTGCGACACACCGATAAACTCATCTTT.

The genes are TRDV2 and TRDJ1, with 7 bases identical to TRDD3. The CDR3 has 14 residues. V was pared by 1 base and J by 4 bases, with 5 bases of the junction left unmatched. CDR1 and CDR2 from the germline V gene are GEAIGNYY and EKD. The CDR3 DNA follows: TGTGCCTGTGACACGTGGGGGAAAAACGATAAACTCATCTTT. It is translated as CACDTWGKNDKLIF.

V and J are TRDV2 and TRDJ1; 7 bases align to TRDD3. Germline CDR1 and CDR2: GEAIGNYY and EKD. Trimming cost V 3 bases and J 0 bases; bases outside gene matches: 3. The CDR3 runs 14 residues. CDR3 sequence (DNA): TGTGCCTGTGACTTACTGGGGAACACCGATAAACTCATCTTT. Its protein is CACDLLGNTDKLIF.

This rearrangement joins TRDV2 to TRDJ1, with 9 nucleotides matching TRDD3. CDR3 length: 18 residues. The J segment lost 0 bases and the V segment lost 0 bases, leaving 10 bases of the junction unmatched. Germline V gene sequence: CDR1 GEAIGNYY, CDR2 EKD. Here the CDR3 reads CACDTLKTGGPYTDKLIF. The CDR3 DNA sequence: TGTGCCTGTGACACCTTAAAAACTGGGGGACCGTACACCGATAAACTCATCTTT.

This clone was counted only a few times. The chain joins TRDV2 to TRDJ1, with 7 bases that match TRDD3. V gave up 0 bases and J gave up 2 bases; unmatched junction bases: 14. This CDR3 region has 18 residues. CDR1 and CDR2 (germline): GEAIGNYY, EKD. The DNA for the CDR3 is TGTGCCTGTGACACCATTGGCCGCACACTGGGGATGACCGATAAACTCATCTTT. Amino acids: CACDTIGRTLGMTDKLIF.

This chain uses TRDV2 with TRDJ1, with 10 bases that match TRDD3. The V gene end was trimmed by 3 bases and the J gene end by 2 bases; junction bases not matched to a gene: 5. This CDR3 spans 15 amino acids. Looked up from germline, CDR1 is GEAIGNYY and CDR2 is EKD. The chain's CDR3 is CACDSMGDTTDKLIF. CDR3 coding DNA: TGTGCCTGTGACTCGATGGGGGATACTACCGATAAACTCATCTTT.

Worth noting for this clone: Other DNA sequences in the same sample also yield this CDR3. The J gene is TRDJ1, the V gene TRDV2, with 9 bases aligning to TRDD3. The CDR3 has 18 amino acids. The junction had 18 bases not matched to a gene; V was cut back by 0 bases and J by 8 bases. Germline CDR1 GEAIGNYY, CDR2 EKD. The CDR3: CACDTAARDRGIPKKLIF. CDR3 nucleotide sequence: TGTGCCTGTGACACCGCCGCAAGGGATCGGGGGATACCCAAGAAACTCATCTTT.

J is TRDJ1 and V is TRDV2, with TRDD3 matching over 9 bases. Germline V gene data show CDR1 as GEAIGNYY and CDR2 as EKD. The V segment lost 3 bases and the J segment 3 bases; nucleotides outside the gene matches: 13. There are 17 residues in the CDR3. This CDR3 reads CACDEVGDNRPPDKLIF. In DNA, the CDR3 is TGTGCCTGTGACGAAGTGGGGGATAATCGTCCTCCCGATAAACTCATCTTT.

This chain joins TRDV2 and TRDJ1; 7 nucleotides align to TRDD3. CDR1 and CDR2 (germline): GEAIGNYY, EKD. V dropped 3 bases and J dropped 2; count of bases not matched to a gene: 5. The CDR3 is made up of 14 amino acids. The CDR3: CACDDTGVTDKLIF. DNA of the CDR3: TGTGCCTGTGACGACACTGGGGTTACCGATAAACTCATCTTT.

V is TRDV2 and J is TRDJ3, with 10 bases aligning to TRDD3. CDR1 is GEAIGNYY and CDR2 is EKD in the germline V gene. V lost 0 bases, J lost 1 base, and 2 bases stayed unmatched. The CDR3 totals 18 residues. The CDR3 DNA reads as TGTGCCTGTGACACCACTGGGGGATTATCCTGGGACACCCGACAGATGTTTTTC. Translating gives CACDTTGGLSWDTRQMFF.

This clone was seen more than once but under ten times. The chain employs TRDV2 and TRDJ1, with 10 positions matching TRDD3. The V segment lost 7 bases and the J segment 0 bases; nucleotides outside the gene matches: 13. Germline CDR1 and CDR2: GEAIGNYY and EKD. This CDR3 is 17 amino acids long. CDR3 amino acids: CACNGIGTGGYTDKLIF. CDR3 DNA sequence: TGTGCCTGCAACGGTATCGGGACTGGGGGATACACCGATAAACTCATCTTT.

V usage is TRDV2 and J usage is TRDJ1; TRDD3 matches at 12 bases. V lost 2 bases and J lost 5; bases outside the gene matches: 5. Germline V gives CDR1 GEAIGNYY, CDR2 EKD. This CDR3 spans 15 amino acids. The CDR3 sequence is CACDILGDTDDKLIF. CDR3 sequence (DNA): TGTGCCTGTGACATCCTGGGGGATACGGATGATAAACTCATCTTT.

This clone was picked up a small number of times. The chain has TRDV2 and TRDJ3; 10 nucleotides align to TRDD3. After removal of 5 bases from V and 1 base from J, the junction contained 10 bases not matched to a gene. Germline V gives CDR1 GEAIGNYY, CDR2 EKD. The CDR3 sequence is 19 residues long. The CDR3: CACVQQGDTGSWDTRQMFF. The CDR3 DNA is TGTGCCTGTGTTCAACAGGGGGATACGGGGTCCTGGGACACCCGACAGATGTTTTTC.

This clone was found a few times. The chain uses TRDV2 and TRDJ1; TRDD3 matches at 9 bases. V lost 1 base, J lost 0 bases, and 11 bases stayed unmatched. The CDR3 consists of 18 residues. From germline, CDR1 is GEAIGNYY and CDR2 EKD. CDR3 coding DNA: TGTGCCTGTGACACTGTCTATACTGGGGGAGATTACACCGATAAACTCATCTTT. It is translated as CACDTVYTGGDYTDKLIF.

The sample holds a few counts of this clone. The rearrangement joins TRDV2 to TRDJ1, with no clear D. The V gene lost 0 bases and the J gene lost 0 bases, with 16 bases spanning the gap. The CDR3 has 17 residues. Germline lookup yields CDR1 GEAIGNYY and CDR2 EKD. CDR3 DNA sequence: TGTGCCTGTGACACCATAGAAGGCGGGACGCACACCGATAAACTCATCTTT. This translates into CACDTIEGGTHTDKLIF.

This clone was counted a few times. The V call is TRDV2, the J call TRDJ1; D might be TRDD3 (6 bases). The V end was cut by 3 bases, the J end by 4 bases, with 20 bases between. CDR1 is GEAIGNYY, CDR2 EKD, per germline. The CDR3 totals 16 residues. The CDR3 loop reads CACDLVGRRGNDKLIF. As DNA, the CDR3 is TGTGCCTGTGACCTCGTGGGTAGGCGGGGGAACGATAAACTCATCTTT.

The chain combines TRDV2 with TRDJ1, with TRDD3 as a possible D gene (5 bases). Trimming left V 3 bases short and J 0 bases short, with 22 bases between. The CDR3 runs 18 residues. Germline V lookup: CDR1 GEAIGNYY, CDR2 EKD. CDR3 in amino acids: CACDSLLELKEYTDKLIF. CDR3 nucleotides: TGTGCCTGTGACTCCTTACTGGAGCTTAAAGAGTACACCGATAAACTCATCTTT.

CDR3 loop: CACVVLGGTDKLIF. The CDR3 nucleotides are TGTGCCTGTGTCGTACTGGGGGGTACCGATAAACTCATCTTT. The chain combines TRDV2 with TRDJ1; 8 nucleotides line up with TRDD3. The CDR3 loop spans 14 amino acids. The germline V gene has CDR1 GEAIGNYY and CDR2 EKD. V lost 5 bases and J lost 2; bases outside the gene matches: 6.

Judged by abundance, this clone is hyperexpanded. The CDR3: CACDTLGATPSLTAQLFF. CDR3 in DNA: TGTGCCTGTGACACTCTGGGGGCCACCCCCTCTTTGACAGCACAACTCTTCTTT. The rearrangement links TRDV2 to TRDJ2; 7 bases line up with TRDD3. CDR1 GEAIGNYY and CDR2 EKD come from the germline V gene. There are 18 residues in the CDR3. V trimming: 1 base; J trimming: 0 bases; junction bases outside the gene matches: 10.

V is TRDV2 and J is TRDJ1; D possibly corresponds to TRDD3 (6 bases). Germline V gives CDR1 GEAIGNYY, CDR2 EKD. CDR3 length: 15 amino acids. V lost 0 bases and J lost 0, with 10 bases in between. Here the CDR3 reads CACDTVGGYTDKLIF. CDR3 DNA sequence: TGTGCCTGTGACACCGTTGGGGGCTACACCGATAAACTCATCTTT.

The chain's CDR3 is CACSNLPLSTPPVLGDMGDTDKLIF. The CDR3 DNA follows: TGTGCCTGTTCCAACCTCCCCCTCTCGACCCCGCCCGTACTGGGGGATATGGGGGACACCGATAAACTCATCTTT. This chain uses TRDV2 with TRDJ1; TRDD3 aligns across 11 bases. The CDR3 consists of 25 residues. The V and J ends lost 6 bases and 0 bases, in that order; junction bases with no gene match: 35. Looked up from germline, CDR1 is GEAIGNYY and CDR2 is EKD.

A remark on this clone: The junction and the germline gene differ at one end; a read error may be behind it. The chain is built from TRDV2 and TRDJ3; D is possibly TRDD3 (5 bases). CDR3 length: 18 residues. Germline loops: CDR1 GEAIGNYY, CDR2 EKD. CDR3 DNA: TGTGCCTATGACACCGGAGGGATCCACTCCTGGGACACCCGACAGATGTTTTTC. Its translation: CAYDTGGIHSWDTRQMFF.

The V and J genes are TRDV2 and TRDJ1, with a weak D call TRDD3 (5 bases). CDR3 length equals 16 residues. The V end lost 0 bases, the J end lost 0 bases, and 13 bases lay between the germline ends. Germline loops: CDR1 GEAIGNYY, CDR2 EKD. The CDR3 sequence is CACDTVGGEYTDKLIF. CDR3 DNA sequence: TGTGCCTGTGACACCGTGGGTGGGGAGTACACCGATAAACTCATCTTT.